The 17 T cell receptor beta chains given below trace back to one sample, sequenced in a study of patients and donors after allogeneic stem cell transplantation. MiXCR, applied by TCRdb to the RT-PCR reads, yields one record per CDR3 protein. The profile shows about 90,000 distinct CDR3 sequences, approximately 49% of them singletons. Specimen: blood, either unsorted or a sorted T cell fraction (not recorded which). These receptors were taken from a human donor who was either an allogeneic HSCT recipient or a stem cell or donor lymphocyte infusion donor (not recorded which). It is not recorded whose cells these are; they may come from a transplant donor.

This rearrangement joins TRBV6-5 to TRBJ2-3; D gene unclear. Germline V gene lookup returns CDR1 MNHEY and CDR2 SVGAGI. V was cut by 6 bases and J by 1 base, with 8 bases left in between. This CDR3 comprises 13 residues. For the CDR3, the DNA is TGTGCCAGCAGGTTCGTGGGCACAGATACGCAGTATTTT. Protein product: CASRFVGTDTQYF.

V usage is TRBV4-1 and J usage is TRBJ1-5, with TRBD1 identical over 10 bases. Germline trimming cut 4 bases from V and 4 bases from J; bases unmatched to any gene: 13. Germline values: CDR1 MGHRA, CDR2 YSYEKL. The CDR3 runs 18 residues. CDR3 sequence: CASSLETGGLPANQPQHF. The CDR3 region has the DNA TGCGCCAGCAGCCTCGAGACAGGGGGCCTTCCCGCAAATCAGCCCCAGCATTTT.

The V gene is TRBV5-1, the J gene TRBJ2-2; D may correspond to TRBD1 or TRBD2 (6 bases each). V was cut by 4 bases and J by 2 bases, with 9 bases left in between. Germline lookup yields CDR1 SGHRS and CDR2 YFSETQ. The CDR3 sequence is 14 residues long. CDR3: CASSAGHNTGELFF. The CDR3 DNA is TGCGCCAGCAGCGCGGGACATAACACCGGGGAGCTGTTTTTT.

This clonotype has only a few counts. J is TRBJ1-2 and V is TRBV3-1; the D is unclear. The germline CDR1 and CDR2 sequences are LGHDT and YNNKEL (reference sequence). The CDR3 runs to 15 residues. Trimming stripped 3 bases from V and 4 bases from J, with 15 bases between. The chain's CDR3 is CASSQGLRSPYGYTF. The CDR3 region has the DNA TGTGCCAGCAGCCAGGGCCTCAGAAGTCCCTATGGCTACACCTTC.

This chain links TRBV4-2 with TRBJ1-1; D gene uncertain. Trimming took 0 bases from V and 0 from J, leaving 5 bases between them. CDR1 is LGHNA, CDR2 YNFKEQ, per germline. CDR3 length: 14 amino acids. CDR3 DNA sequence: TGTGCCAGCAGCCAAGATGGGGTGAACACTGAAGCTTTCTTT. This sequence encodes CASSQDGVNTEAFF.

The V gene is TRBV14, the J gene TRBJ1-2; TRBD1 might be the D (6 bases). The CDR3 loop spans 15 amino acids. V lost 1 base and J 3 bases, leaving 12 bases between the germline ends. Germline loops: CDR1 SGHDN, CDR2 FVKESK. The CDR3 here is CASSQGPGVDYGYTF. CDR3 bases: TGTGCCAGCAGCCAAGGCCCAGGGGTCGACTATGGCTACACCTTC.

The rearrangement joins TRBV6-6 to TRBJ1-4; tentatively, D is TRBD1 (5 bases). Looked up from germline, CDR1 is MNHNY and CDR2 is SVGAGI (reference sequence). This CDR3 has 13 amino acids. The ends were cut back, 5 bases at V and 5 bases at J, with 9 bases in the middle. The CDR3 region is CASSPWGNEKLFF. As DNA, the CDR3 is TGTGCCAGCAGTCCATGGGGGAATGAAAAACTGTTTTTT.

The chain links TRBV7-9 to TRBJ2-1, with D possibly being TRBD1 (6 bases). This CDR3 contains 14 residues. The V gene lost 5 bases and the J gene lost 7 bases, with 15 bases spanning the gap. The germline CDR1 and CDR2 sequences are SEHNR and FQNEAQ (reference sequence). Here the CDR3 DNA reads TGTGCCAGCAGCCAAACAGGGTTAGGGAATGAGCAGTTCTTC. Amino acids: CASSQTGLGNEQFF.

The J gene is TRBJ1-1, the V gene TRBV21-1; whether TRBD1, the table's D call, matches the DNA was not checked. TRBV21-1 is marked as a pseudogene. The CDR3 length is 16 residues. CDR3 nucleotides: TGTGCCAGCAGCAAATCCCGCAGGGGGCGGAATGTTGAAGCTTTCTTT. Residues: CASSKSRRGRNVEAFF.

The chain employs TRBV28 and TRBJ1-1; weak D call: TRBD1 (5 bases). Germline V gives CDR1 MDHEN, CDR2 SYDVKM. The CDR3 has 16 amino acids. Trimming stripped 3 bases from V and 1 base from J, with 15 bases between. This chain's CDR3 is CASSLVPGAPNTEAFF. CDR3 nucleotide sequence: TGTGCCAGCAGTTTGGTACCCGGGGCGCCGAACACTGAAGCTTTCTTT. The variable domain in full, completed from reference TRBV28 and TRBJ1-1, reads DVKVTQSSRYLVKRTGEKVFLECVQDMDHENMFWYRQDPGLGLRLIYFSYDVKMKEKGDIPEGYSVSREKKERFSLILESASTNQTSMYLCASSLVPGAPNTEAFFGQGTRLTVV.

A few counts support this clonotype. The chain uses TRBV12-3 or TRBV12-4 and TRBJ1-3; D not certain. The CDR3 length is 16 residues. V shed 5 bases and J shed 0 bases, with 14 bases lying between them. Here the CDR3 reads CASSGRLISSGNTIYF. The DNA of the CDR3 is TGTGCCAGCAGTGGCCGACTGATCAGCTCTGGAAACACCATATATTTT.

This clonotype has only a few counts. The chain employs TRBV29-1 and TRBJ1-4; TRBD1 matches 8 bases. The CDR3 sequence is 13 residues long. Germline lookup yields CDR1 SQVTM and CDR2 ANQGSEA. V shed 2 bases, J shed 5 bases, and the junction held 1 base outside the gene matches. CDR3 bases: TGCAGCGTTGAACAGGGGGCGAATGAAAAACTGTTTTTT. Translated, it gives CSVEQGANEKLFF. Variable domain in full (rest from reference TRBV29-1 and TRBJ1-4): SAVISQKPSRDICQRGTSLTIQCQVDSQVTMMFWYRQQPGQSLTLIATANQGSEATYESGFVIDKFPISRPNLTFSTLTVSNMSPEDSSIYLCSVEQGANEKLFFGSGTQLSVL.

The CDR3 is CASSPRIGLNDGYGYTF. In DNA form, the CDR3 reads TGTGCCAGCAGTCCACGGATCGGGTTAAACGACGGCTATGGCTACACCTTC. The chain links TRBV6-6 to TRBJ1-2; no reliable D call. V dropped 5 bases and J dropped 4 bases, with 23 bases sitting between them. The CDR3 runs 17 residues. Germline CDR1 is MNHNY and CDR2 is SVGAGI (reference sequence).

This clonotype was recorded a few times. CDR3 DNA: TGTGCCAGCAGCGACCATACTTCTGGAAACACCATATATTTT. Translation gives CASSDHTSGNTIYF. The chain recombines TRBV9 with TRBJ1-3; D is unclear. V lost 3 bases and J 1 base, leaving 8 bases between the germline ends. Per germline, CDR1 SGDLS and CDR2 YYNGEE. This CDR3 contains 14 residues. Combining the CDR3 with reference TRBV9 and TRBJ1-3 gives the whole variable domain DSGVTQTPKHLITATGQRVTLRCSPRSGDLSVYWYQQSLDQGLQFLIQYYNGEERAKGNILERFSAQQFPDLHSELNLSSLELGDSALYFCASSDHTSGNTIYFGEGSWLTVV.

This chain uses TRBV6-2 or TRBV6-3 with TRBJ2-7; TRBD1 might be the D (5 bases). Germline-derived CDR1 and CDR2 are MNHEY and SVGEGT. The length of the CDR3 is 11 residues. Deletions cut 4 bases from V and 12 bases from J, with 13 bases between. CDR3 coding DNA: TGTGCCAGCAGTTCAGGGTATGTGGCGTACTTC. Its translation: CASSSGYVAYF.

The rearrangement links TRBV15 to TRBJ1-2, with 7 bases matching TRBD1. Germline V CDR1 and CDR2: LNHNV, YYDKDF (reference sequence). This CDR3 comprises 12 residues. V was clipped by 6 bases and J by 7 bases; unmatched bases: 5. CDR3 sequence: CATRPGGPGYTF. DNA of the CDR3: TGTGCCACCAGGCCAGGGGGACCTGGCTACACCTTC.

This rearrangement joins TRBV7-2 to TRBJ1-4; 9 nucleotides align to TRBD1. The germline CDR1 and CDR2 sequences are SGHTA and FQGNSA. Trimming at V came to 5 bases and at J to 2 bases, leaving 6 bases not matched to a gene. This CDR3 is built from 16 residues. The CDR3, as DNA: TGTGCCAGCAGCATGAACAGGGGGCCGACTAATGAAAAACTGTTTTTT. This sequence encodes CASSMNRGPTNEKLFF.